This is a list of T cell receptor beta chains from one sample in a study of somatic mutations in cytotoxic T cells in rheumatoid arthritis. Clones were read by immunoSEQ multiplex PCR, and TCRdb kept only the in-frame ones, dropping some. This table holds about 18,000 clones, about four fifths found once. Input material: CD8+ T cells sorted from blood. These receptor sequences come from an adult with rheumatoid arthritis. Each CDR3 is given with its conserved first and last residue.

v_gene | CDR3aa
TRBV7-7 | CASSLSLAAQETQYF
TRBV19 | CASSTHTGSGELFF
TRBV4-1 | CASSQVALGSNTEAFF
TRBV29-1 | CSVVVATNYGYTF
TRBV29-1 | CSVEERGAGPSSGANVLTF
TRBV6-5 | CASSYLSGASTDTQYF
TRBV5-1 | CASSSPASGDYNEQFF
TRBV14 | CASSQVGGLETQYF
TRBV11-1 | CASSLSPLPYEQYF
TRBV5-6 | CASSYTYEQYF
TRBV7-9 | CASSARTTGRDGYTF
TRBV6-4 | CASRTSGGDYNEQFF
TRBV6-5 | CASSYGGQNTEAFF
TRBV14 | CASSPGGLGTYFTDTQYF
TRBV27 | CASRNHYGYTF